One T cell receptor (beta chain) is described in this entry. Its antigen is unknown. This record belongs to a study of T cell responses to AZD1222 COVID-19 vaccine. The study, taken as a whole, reports: Variant regions that are unmutated are reportedly the target of nearly half of spike-specific TCRs.

Unmatched junction bases numbered 11, after V lost 2 bases and J lost 4 bases. CDR1 is KGHSH, CDR2 LQKENI, per germline. This CDR3 region has 17 residues. Assay: immunoSEQ multiplex PCR; the TCRdb copy retains only in-frame clones and omits some. The data hold 100,000 to 150,000 clones, with around 90% observed a single time. The source material was peripheral blood, sampled on day 0 of MenACWY control vaccination. J is TRBJ2-5 and V is TRBV18; 9 nucleotides line up with TRBD1. This clonotype originated in an adult in good health. CDR3 nucleotides: TGTGCCAGCTCACCATTACCATCGACAGGGGGGGGAGAGACCCAGTACTTC. Translation gives CASSPLPSTGGGETQYF.